The rows below give T cell receptor beta chains drawn from one sample of a study of shared clonotypes between healthy human individuals. Using immunoSEQ multiplex PCR, the repertoire was profiled, and TCRdb retains in-frame clones only, with some absent. The data contain about 640,000 clones, 55% to 75% of them singletons. Input material: memory CD4+ T cells sorted from blood. These receptors came from a woman under 40 in good health. Both conserved end residues are part of each CDR3. Each record gives: J gene, V gene, clone size, D gene, CDR3 protein, CDR3 DNA. D genes are given only for firm matches. Size tells how often a clone was seen (once, few, many) or the class of an expanded clone, and some rows leave it out.

TRBJ1-3,TRBV14,.,.,CASSQQSGNTIYF,TGTGCCAGCAGCCAACAGTCCGGAAACACCATATATTTT
TRBJ2-7,TRBV6-6,.,.,CASSYSGMADEQYF,TGTGCCAGCAGTTACTCGGGCATGGCGGACGAGCAGTACTTC
TRBJ1-4,TRBV28,.,.,CASSLTGRLFF,TGTGCCAGCAGTTTAACCGGGAGACTGTTTTTT
TRBJ2-7,TRBV19,once,TRBD1,CASRRTGDSYEQYF,TGTGCCAGTAGGCGGACAGGCGACTCCTACGAGCAGTACTTC
TRBJ2-1,TRBV5-1,.,TRBD2,CASSPGLAGTNEQFF,TGCGCCAGCAGCCCGGGACTAGCGGGAACGAATGAGCAGTTCTTC
TRBJ2-6,TRBV30,.,.,CAWSGSGANVLTF,TGTGCCTGGAGCGGCTCTGGGGCCAACGTCCTGACTTTC
TRBJ2-1,TRBV30,once,.,CAWSVGTSSYNEQFF,TGTGCCTGGAGTGTTGGGACAAGCTCCTACAATGAGCAGTTCTTC
TRBJ2-7,TRBV29-1,.,.,CSVGFQAYEQYF,TGCAGCGTTGGATTTCAGGCCTACGAGCAGTACTTC
TRBJ1-4,TRBV18,few,TRBD1,CASSINRGAEKLFF,TGTGCCAGCTCAATAAACAGGGGGGCTGAAAAACTGTTTTTT
TRBJ2-7,TRBV5-4,.,TRBD2,CASSLSPTSGSNEQYF,TGTGCCAGCAGCTTATCCCCGACTAGCGGGAGTAACGAGCAGTACTTC
TRBJ1-2,TRBV27,.,TRBD1,CASTPGGASYGYTF,TGTGCCAGCACCCCAGGGGGGGCGAGCTATGGCTACACCTTC
TRBJ1-1,TRBV11-2,.,TRBD1,CASSHRQGRMNTEAFF,TGTGCCAGCAGCCACCGACAGGGGCGGATGAACACTGAAGCTTTCTTT
TRBJ1-5,TRBV27,.,.,CASSRQNSNQPQHF,TGTGCCAGCAGTCGGCAGAATAGCAATCAGCCCCAGCATTTT
TRBJ1-2,TRBV19,.,.,CASRGMQGDYGYTF,TGTGCCAGTAGGGGTATGCAGGGCGACTATGGCTACACCTTC
TRBJ2-7,TRBV7-9,.,.,CASSKREGGAENEQYF,TGTGCCAGCAGCAAAAGGGAGGGGGGTGCTGAGAACGAGCAGTACTTC
TRBJ2-7,TRBV27,.,TRBD2,CASSLKREGYEQYF,TGTGCCAGCAGTTTAAAGCGGGAAGGTTACGAGCAGTACTTC
TRBJ2-5,TRBV6-6,.,.,CASSYSTQPQETQYF,TGTGCCAGCAGTTACTCGACACAGCCCCAAGAGACCCAGTACTTC
TRBJ2-5,TRBV5-4,.,TRBD2,CASSSGLEETQYF,TGTGCCAGCAGCTCGGGACTAGAAGAGACCCAGTACTTC
TRBJ1-2,TRBV27,.,.,CASGKDLQIGGYTF,TGTGCCAGCGGAAAGGACCTGCAAATAGGTGGCTACACCTTC
TRBJ2-5,TRBV7-3,.,.,CASSLSSGQETQYF,TGTGCCAGCAGCTTAAGTTCAGGGCAAGAGACCCAGTACTTC
TRBJ2-5,TRBV19,.,TRBD2,CASSPASGRAGETQYF,TGTGCCAGTAGTCCGGCTAGCGGGAGGGCTGGGGAGACCCAGTACTTC
TRBJ2-3,TRBV21-1,.,.,CASSSGGPTDTQYF,TGTGCCAGCAGCAGCGGGGGGCCAACAGATACGCAGTATTTT
TRBJ2-6,TRBV5-1,.,.,CASSLRTSGANVLTF,TGCGCCAGCAGCTTGCGGACCTCTGGGGCCAACGTCCTGACTTTC
TRBJ2-7,TRBV6-6,.,.,CASSYGGPYEQYF,TGTGCCAGCAGTTACGGGGGACCATACGAGCAGTACTTC
TRBJ1-2,TRBV29-1,.,TRBD1,CSADRGDYGYTF,TGCAGCGCCGACAGGGGGGACTATGGCTACACCTTC
TRBJ1-5,TRBV28,few,TRBD1,CASSFLGTGAKDQPQHF,TGTGCCAGCAGTTTTTTAGGGACAGGGGCAAAGGATCAGCCCCAGCATTTT
TRBJ2-1,TRBV21-1,.,.,CASSYGHCYNEQFF,TGTGCCAGCAGCTACGGACACTGCTACAATGAGCAGTTCTTC
TRBJ2-1,TRBV2,once,TRBD2,CASMGGFYNEQFF,TGTGCCAGCATGGGGGGGTTCTACAATGAGCAGTTCTTC
TRBJ2-7,TRBV7-2,.,.,CASSDRWEQYF,TGTGCCAGCAGCGACCGATGGGAGCAGTACTTC
TRBJ2-7,TRBV29-1,.,TRBD2,CSVVSSGSRDYEQYF,TGCAGCGTTGTGTCTAGCGGGAGCAGGGACTACGAGCAGTACTTC
TRBJ1-6,TRBV28,.,TRBD1,CATLTSAGGISPLHF,TGTGCCACCCTGACGTCGGCAGGGGGTATTTCACCCCTCCACTTT
TRBJ2-1,TRBV29-1,.,.,CSVSAGGSYNEQFF,TGCAGCGTTTCCGCCGGGGGCTCCTACAATGAGCAGTTCTTC
TRBJ1-5,TRBV11-2,once,.,CASNPGVSNQPQHF,TGTGCCAGCAATCCGGGGGTTAGCAATCAGCCCCAGCATTTT
TRBJ1-1,TRBV18,.,TRBD1,CASSEQGMNTEAFF,TGTGCCAGCTCAGAACAGGGGATGAACACTGAAGCTTTCTTT
TRBJ1-1,TRBV11-3,.,.,CASSLVLRGNTEAFF,TGTGCCAGCAGCTTAGTACTTCGGGGGAACACTGAAGCTTTCTTT
TRBJ2-7,TRBV9,.,.,CASSVAESPLLYEQYF,TGTGCCAGCAGCGTAGCGGAGAGCCCTCTACTGTACGAGCAGTACTTC
TRBJ2-1,TRBV29-1,.,.,CSVKDAGTNHEQFF,TGCAGCGTTAAGGACGCAGGTACCAATCATGAGCAGTTCTTC
TRBJ2-5,TRBV18,.,.,CASSPPGDGRETQYF,TGTGCCAGCTCACCACCGGGAGATGGGAGAGAGACCCAGTACTTC
TRBJ2-3,TRBV9,.,.,CASSVEHSSTDTQYF,TGTGCCAGCAGCGTAGAACACAGTAGCACAGATACGCAGTATTTT
TRBJ1-1,TRBV5-1,.,.,CASSRGEGLEAFF,TGCGCCAGCAGCCGGGGGGAGGGCCTTGAAGCTTTCTTT